These 28 T cell receptor beta chains came from one sample sequenced in a study of spatial heterogeneity in lung cancer. TCRdb called the 5' RACE reads again in MiXCR, with one record for every CDR3 protein. The top ten clones hold roughly 15% of a sample with fewer than 3,500 distinct CDR3 sequences, 15% to 20% of them seen once. The time point here: sample taken at primary tumor resection. Specimen: normal lung tissue next to the tumor, collected at surgery. The receptors shown here come from a male donor with early-stage non-small cell lung cancer.

By its share, this clonotype is medium-sized. This rearrangement joins TRBV20-1 to TRBJ1-1; D is possibly TRBD1 (6 bases). Per the germline V gene, CDR1 is DFQATT and CDR2 is SNEGSKA (reference sequence). The germline V and J ends were trimmed by 6 bases and 3 bases, with 14 bases remaining between them. The CDR3 sequence is 13 residues long. The CDR3 bases are TGCAGTGCGGAACACAGGGAGGACACTGAAGCTTTCTTT. Its protein product is CSAEHREDTEAFF.

Relative to its sample, this clonotype is medium-sized. The chain couples TRBV29-1 to TRBJ2-1; TRBD2 matches 10 bases. The CDR3 is 17 amino acids. Germline CDR1 reads SQVTM; CDR2 reads ANQGSEA. Losses at the gene ends were 6 bases for V and 0 bases for J; bases not matched to a gene: 11. In DNA form, the CDR3 reads TGCAGCGTAGAGGGCTCCCCTAGCGGGAGCTCCTACAATGAGCAGTTCTTC. This encodes CSVEGSPSGSSYNEQFF.

This clonotype was detected a few times. The CDR3 region is CASSRGHMPETQYF. Here the CDR3 DNA reads TGTGCCAGCAGTAGGGGACACATGCCGGAGACCCAGTACTTC. The gene calls are TRBV28 and TRBJ2-5; a possible D gene is TRBD1 (6 bases). There are 14 residues in the CDR3. Germline lookup yields CDR1 MDHEN and CDR2 SYDVKM. The V end lost 5 bases, the J end lost 5 bases, and 15 bases lay between the germline ends.

The CDR3 here is CASSQELAGLYNEQFF. The CDR3 DNA is TGTGCCAGCAGCCAAGAGCTAGCGGGGCTTTACAATGAGCAGTTCTTC. J is TRBJ2-1 and V is TRBV3-1, with 9 bases fitting TRBD2. Unmatched junction bases numbered 4, after V lost 0 bases and J lost 4 bases. The germline V gene encodes CDR1 LGHDT and CDR2 YNNKEL (reference sequence). The CDR3 consists of 16 residues.

Within the sample, this clonotype is medium-sized. V usage is TRBV10-2 and J usage is TRBJ2-3, with TRBD2 matching 8 bases. The junction had 9 bases not matched to a gene; V was cut back by 3 bases and J by 1 base. This CDR3 contains 17 residues. CDR1 and CDR2 (germline): WSHSY, SAAADI. CDR3 residues: CASSDLSAGGGTDTQYF. The CDR3 nucleotides are TGCGCCAGCAGTGATCTTTCGGCGGGAGGAGGCACAGATACGCAGTATTTT.

This clonotype has only a few counts. The genes are TRBV9 and TRBJ2-2; D is unresolved. The CDR3 runs to 16 residues. Germline V gene data show CDR1 as SGDLS and CDR2 as YYNGEE. Trimming shortened V by 0 bases and J by 0 bases, and 9 bases separated the two germline ends. CDR3 DNA sequence: TGTGCCAGCAGCGTAGCAAGCTTAGCGAACACCGGGGAGCTGTTTTTT. Its protein is CASSVASLANTGELFF.

By share, this clonotype ranks as medium-sized (0.01 to 0.1%). The genes are TRBV6-1 and TRBJ1-3; 9 bases fit TRBD1. This CDR3 contains 16 residues. CDR1 is MNHNS and CDR2 is SASEGT in the germline V gene. With V trimmed by 5 bases and J by 3 bases, 8 bases remained unmatched. The CDR3 DNA is TGTGCCAGCAGTACTCCGGGACAGGGTTTTGGAAACACCATATATTTT. Its protein is CASSTPGQGFGNTIYF.

This clonotype is labeled medium-sized (0.01 to 0.1%). CDR3 loop: CSVETGDGDTEAFF. The CDR3 DNA reads as TGCAGCGTTGAAACAGGGGATGGAGACACTGAAGCTTTCTTT. The gene calls are TRBV29-1 and TRBJ1-1; 7 bases agree with TRBD1. The CDR3 has 14 residues. The V gene end was trimmed by 2 bases and the J gene end by 3 bases; junction bases not matched to a gene: 6. Germline lookup yields CDR1 SQVTM and CDR2 ANQGSEA. Combining the CDR3 with reference TRBV29-1 and TRBJ1-1 gives the whole variable domain SAVISQKPSRDICQRGTSLTIQCQVDSQVTMMFWYRQQPGQSLTLIATANQGSEATYESGFVIDKFPISRPNLTFSTLTVSNMSPEDSSIYLCSVETGDGDTEAFFGQGTRLTVV.

CDR3 amino acids: CASSLQGYGYTF. The CDR3 nucleotides read TGCGCCAGCAGCTTGCAGGGGTATGGCTACACCTTC. The chain employs TRBV5-1 and TRBJ1-2, with a weak D call TRBD1 (6 bases). The germline V and J ends were trimmed by 1 base and 5 bases, with 6 bases remaining between them. The CDR3 is 12 amino acids. The germline CDR1 and CDR2 sequences are SGHRS and YFSETQ.

This clonotype is medium-sized (0.01 to 0.1%). The J gene is TRBJ2-1, the V gene TRBV27; D remains unclear. This CDR3 spans 13 amino acids. V was cut by 2 bases and J by 7 bases, with 9 bases left in between. CDR1 MNHEY and CDR2 SMNVEV come from the germline V gene (reference sequence). This chain's CDR3 is CASSLGRNNEQFF. The DNA of the CDR3 is TGTGCCAGCAGTTTAGGCAGGAATAATGAGCAGTTCTTC.

This clonotype is labeled as medium-sized. J is TRBJ1-1 and V is TRBV6-2 or TRBV6-3, with a tentative D call TRBD1 (5 bases). This CDR3 has 11 residues. V was trimmed by 10 bases and J by 6 bases, leaving 12 bases between them. CDR1 and CDR2 (germline): MNHEY, SVGEGT. Written as DNA, the CDR3 is TGTGCCACGGGGCTCGGGTCTGAAGCTTTCTTT. Translated, it gives CATGLGSEAFF.

Sample share makes this clonotype medium-sized. The genes are TRBV4-1 and TRBJ2-7; D is uncertain. V was clipped by 7 bases and J by 3 bases, with 10 bases between them. This CDR3 spans 12 amino acids. The germline gives CDR1 MGHRA, CDR2 YSYEKL. CDR3 region: CASTVSGYEQYF. The CDR3 DNA is TGCGCCAGCACCGTTAGTGGCTACGAGCAGTACTTC.

This clonotype has only a few counts. The chain combines TRBV27 with TRBJ2-7; D is unclear. Trimming took 6 bases from V and 3 from J, leaving 9 bases between them. The CDR3 loop spans 12 amino acids. CDR1 is MNHEY, CDR2 SMNVEV, per germline (reference sequence). CDR3 amino acids: CASRGGLYEQYF. In DNA, the CDR3 is TGTGCCAGCAGGGGCGGCCTCTACGAGCAGTACTTC.

V usage is TRBV6-4 and J usage is TRBJ2-3; D uncertain. Trimming removed 6 bases at V and 2 bases at J, with 9 bases between. Germline-derived CDR1 and CDR2 are MRHNA and SNTAGT. The CDR3 is 13 residues long. CDR3 sequence (DNA): TGTGCCAGCAGCGAGACGGTCACAGATACGCAGTATTTT. Protein product: CASSETVTDTQYF.

Details on this clonotype: With a much larger clone just one base away, this may be a read error. The chain's CDR3 is CASSGQGLRAGELFF. DNA for the CDR3: TGTGCCAGCAGCGGACAGGGCCTACGGGCCGGGGAGCTGTTTTTT. This chain links TRBV11-3 with TRBJ2-2; 8 bases align to TRBD1. This CDR3 spans 15 amino acids. With 5 bases clipped from V and 6 bases from J, the junction kept 8 bases outside the gene matches. Germline V gene data show CDR1 as SGHNT and CDR2 as YENEEA.

In the case of this clonotype: A single base separates this from a much larger clone, so it may be a read error. The gene calls are TRBV5-4 and TRBJ2-5, with D uncertain. CDR3 size: 13 residues. Germline CDR1 reads SGHNT; CDR2 reads YYREEE (reference sequence). The CDR3 DNA is TGTGTCAGCAGCTTGGTCCCCCAAGAGACCCAGTACTTC. Protein sequence: CVSSLVPQETQYF. Supplemented by reference TRBV5-4 and TRBJ2-5, the full variable domain reads ETGVTQSPTHLIKTRGQQVTLRCSSQSGHNTVSWYQQALGQGPQFIFQYYREEENGRGNFPPRFSGLQFPNYSSELNVNALELDDSALYLCVSSLVPQETQYFGPGTRLLVL.

By share of the sample, this clonotype is medium-sized (0.01 to 0.1%). The J gene is TRBJ2-2, the V gene TRBV7-9, with a possible D match to TRBD1 (5 bases). This CDR3 has 15 amino acids. V was trimmed by 4 bases and J by 6 bases, leaving 15 bases between them. CDR1 is SEHNR and CDR2 is FQNEAQ in the germline V gene (reference sequence). CDR3 DNA: TGTGCCAGCAGCTCCGAGATAGGGGTCCCCGGGGAGCTGTTTTTT. It encodes CASSSEIGVPGELFF. The full variable domain, its missing parts supplied by reference TRBV7-9 and TRBJ2-2, is DTGVSQNPRHKITKRGQNVTFRCDPISEHNRLYWYRQTLGQGPEFLTYFQNEAQLEKSRLLSDRFSAERPKGSFSTLEIQRTEQGDSAMYLCASSSEIGVPGELFFGEGSRLTVL.

Sample share makes this clonotype large. The chain is built from TRBV20-1 and TRBJ2-2; D may be TRBD1 or TRBD2 (5 bases each). This CDR3 comprises 15 residues. Germline CDR1 DFQATT, CDR2 SNEGSKA (reference sequence). Trimming removed 6 bases at V and 1 base at J, with 15 bases between. In nucleotides, the CDR3 is TGCAGTGCGCAGACGGGGCTTGAGAACACCGGGGAGCTGTTTTTT. This codes for CSAQTGLENTGELFF.

Sample share makes this clonotype medium-sized. The V gene is TRBV5-4, the J gene TRBJ1-6; TRBD1 might be the D (6 bases). Germline CDR1 reads SGHNT; CDR2 reads YYREEE (reference sequence). This CDR3 is 14 amino acids long. The V end lost 4 bases, the J end lost 8 bases, and 13 bases lay between the germline ends. CDR3 loop: CASSPGRGYSPLHF. The CDR3 DNA sequence: TGTGCCAGCAGCCCGGGGAGGGGGTATTCACCCCTCCACTTT.

By share of the sample, this clonotype is large. The gene calls are TRBV5-6 and TRBJ2-6; D is unclear. The CDR3 has 15 residues. V lost 1 base to trimming and J lost 4 bases, with 9 bases between them. Germline CDR1 is SGHDT and CDR2 is YYEEEE. The CDR3 region is CASSLKVSGANVLTF. The CDR3 coding sequence is TGTGCCAGCAGCTTGAAGGTCTCAGGGGCCAACGTCCTGACTTTC.

This clonotype rates as medium-sized. V usage is TRBV7-9 and J usage is TRBJ2-5, with 10 bases matching TRBD1. CDR3 size: 15 residues. V was clipped by 0 bases and J by 5 bases; unmatched bases: 3. CDR1 is SEHNR, CDR2 FQNEAQ, per germline (reference sequence). The CDR3 region has the DNA TGTGCCAGCAGCTTAGCCCGGGACAGGGGTGAGACCCAGTACTTC. Translation gives CASSLARDRGETQYF.

This clonotype is labeled as medium-sized. The gene calls are TRBV5-8 and TRBJ2-3; TRBD1 agrees at 9 bases. V trimming: 4 bases; J trimming: 6 bases; junction bases outside the gene matches: 9. This CDR3 comprises 15 residues. Germline V gene sequence: CDR1 SGHTS, CDR2 YDEGEE. DNA of the CDR3: TGTGCCAGCAGCGAGAGGACAGGGGCGACGGATACGCAGTATTTT. Amino acids: CASSERTGATDTQYF.

Within the sample, this clonotype is large. This chain uses TRBV5-1 with TRBJ2-5; D ambiguous. Germline values: CDR1 SGHRS, CDR2 YFSETQ. The ends were cut back, 0 bases at V and 4 bases at J, with 10 bases in the middle. CDR3 length: 14 amino acids. CDR3 sequence reads: CASSLAQAPETQYF. The CDR3 nucleotides read TGCGCCAGCAGCTTGGCCCAGGCCCCAGAGACCCAGTACTTC. Together with reference TRBV5-1 and TRBJ2-5, the CDR3 gives the full variable domain: KAGVTQTPRYLIKTRGQQVTLSCSPISGHRSVSWYQQTPGQGLQFLFEYFSETQRNKGNFPGRFSGRQFSNSRSEMNVSTLELGDSALYLCASSLAQAPETQYFGPGTRLLVL.

V gene TRBV5-1 combines with J gene TRBJ2-7, with 8 bases that match TRBD1. Trimming removed 0 bases from V and 2 bases from J; junction bases left unmatched: 4. CDR1 and CDR2 (germline): SGHRS, YFSETQ. The CDR3 has 15 residues. DNA of the CDR3: TGCGCCAGCAGCTTGGCCGGACAGGGTCCCTACGAGCAGTACTTC. Amino acid sequence: CASSLAGQGPYEQYF.

By sample share, this clonotype is medium-sized. This rearrangement joins TRBV29-1 to TRBJ2-5; D is perhaps TRBD2 (6 bases). In germline, CDR1 is SQVTM, CDR2 ANQGSEA. This CDR3 contains 12 residues. Trimming pared 4 bases from V and 5 bases from J, leaving 11 bases between. CDR3 protein: CSVGREYETQYF. CDR3 nucleotide sequence: TGCAGCGTTGGGAGGGAATACGAGACCCAGTACTTC. Full variable domain (rest looked up from reference TRBV29-1 and TRBJ2-5): SAVISQKPSRDICQRGTSLTIQCQVDSQVTMMFWYRQQPGQSLTLIATANQGSEATYESGFVIDKFPISRPNLTFSTLTVSNMSPEDSSIYLCSVGREYETQYFGPGTRLLVL.

The chain couples TRBV6-1 to TRBJ2-5, with D perhaps assigned TRBD1 or TRBD2 (7 bases each). Per the germline V gene, CDR1 is MNHNS and CDR2 is SASEGT. This CDR3 has 14 residues. The V gene lost 6 bases and the J gene lost 5 bases, with 16 bases spanning the gap. The CDR3 loop is CASRLRQGGETQYF. The CDR3 DNA reads as TGTGCCAGCAGACTTAGACAGGGAGGGGAGACCCAGTACTTC.

By share, this clonotype counts as medium-sized. V and J are TRBV28 and TRBJ2-5; 10 bases are shared with TRBD1. CDR1 and CDR2 (germline): MDHEN, SYDVKM. The V segment lost 5 bases and the J segment 4 bases; nucleotides outside the gene matches: 10. The CDR3 spans 16 residues. CDR3 loop: CASSPRQGAVGETQYF. The CDR3 nucleotides are TGTGCCAGCAGTCCTCGACAGGGGGCGGTGGGAGAGACCCAGTACTTC. Combining the CDR3 with reference TRBV28 and TRBJ2-5 gives the whole variable domain DVKVTQSSRYLVKRTGEKVFLECVQDMDHENMFWYRQDPGLGLRLIYFSYDVKMKEKGDIPEGYSVSREKKERFSLILESASTNQTSMYLCASSPRQGAVGETQYFGPGTRLLVL.

This clonotype is medium-sized by share. The V gene is TRBV28, the J gene TRBJ2-2; 11 nucleotides line up with TRBD2. The CDR3 spans 16 residues. Germline V gene lookup returns CDR1 MDHEN and CDR2 SYDVKM. V shed 3 bases and J 6 bases; nucleotides not matched to a gene: 6. CDR3 residues: CASSFTSGSIPGELFF. CDR3 nucleotides: TGTGCCAGCAGTTTCACTAGCGGGAGTATCCCCGGGGAGCTGTTTTTT.